Below, 27 T cell receptor beta chains from the same sample are listed, as sequenced in a study of blood T cell repertoires in COVID-19. TCRdb keeps only in-frame clones here, not all; method: immunoSEQ multiplex PCR. The sample yields just over 150,000 clones, 90% to 95% seen once. What was sequenced was peripheral blood. The receptors were sampled from a woman aged 45 to 65 with acute or convalescent COVID-19.

The rearrangement links TRBV30 to TRBJ2-7; weak D call: TRBD1 (6 bases). V lost 0 bases and J 1 base, leaving 13 bases between the germline ends. The CDR3 consists of 15 residues. Germline CDR1 reads GTSNPN; CDR2 reads SVGIG (reference sequence). The CDR3 region is CAWSVGQGPSYEQYF. The CDR3 DNA sequence: TGTGCCTGGAGTGTAGGGCAGGGGCCATCCTACGAGCAGTACTTC.

This clone was found once. The chain has TRBV19 and TRBJ1-2; D perhaps matches TRBD1 (5 bases). With 5 bases removed from V and 2 bases from J, the gap between germline ends came to 15 bases. Germline V CDR1 and CDR2: LNHDA, SQIVND (reference sequence). The CDR3 covers 15 residues. The CDR3 sequence is CASSPVNGANYGYTF. The CDR3 DNA reads as TGTGCCAGTAGTCCCGTCAATGGGGCGAACTATGGCTACACCTTC. The entire variable domain, with the rest obtained from reference TRBV19 and TRBJ1-2, is as follows: DGGITQSPKYLFRKEGQNVTLSCEQNLNHDAMYWYRQDPGQGLRLIYYSQIVNDFQKGDIAEGYSVSREKKESFPLTVTSAQKNPTAFYLCASSPVNGANYGYTFGSGTRLTVV.

The chain links TRBV6-1 to TRBJ2-7; 13 bases are a match to TRBD2. V shed 1 base and J 5 bases; nucleotides not matched to a gene: 8. The CDR3 sequence is 17 residues long. Looked up from germline, CDR1 is MNHNS and CDR2 is SASEGT. This chain's CDR3 is CASSEGWTSGSSDEQYF. In nucleotides, the CDR3 is TGTGCCAGCAGTGAAGGGTGGACTAGCGGGAGTTCCGACGAGCAGTACTTC.

CDR3 region: CASSLTGQEGYTF. The CDR3 DNA sequence: TGTGCCAGCAGTCTAACGGGACAGGAGGGCTACACCTTC. V is TRBV6-5 and J is TRBJ1-2; TRBD1 matches 8 bases. CDR1 and CDR2 (germline): MNHEY, SVGAGI. J was trimmed by 8 bases and V by 5 bases; bases with no gene match: 7. This CDR3 is built from 13 residues.

The rearrangement uses TRBV7-2 and TRBJ2-3; possible D gene TRBD1, 5 bases. V dropped 3 bases and J dropped 2 bases, with 9 bases sitting between them. The CDR3 has 14 amino acids. Germline loops: CDR1 SGHTA, CDR2 FQGNSA. The CDR3 protein is CASSFRQITDTQYF. CDR3 nucleotide sequence: TGTGCCAGCAGCTTTAGACAGATCACAGATACGCAGTATTTT.

The chain employs TRBV18 and TRBJ2-3; 10 bases align to TRBD1. Germline CDR1 is KGHSH and CDR2 is LQKENI. The ends lost 2 bases at V and 0 bases at J; junction bases unmatched: 2. The CDR3 has 16 residues. The CDR3 DNA reads TGTGCCAGCTCACCAGGGACAGGGGCAAGCACAGATACGCAGTATTTT. This codes for CASSPGTGASTDTQYF.

The V call is TRBV7-3, the J call TRBJ2-2; D is perhaps TRBD1 (6 bases). Germline V gene lookup returns CDR1 SGHTA and CDR2 FQGTGA. This CDR3 is built from 18 residues. V was clipped by 5 bases and J by 2 bases, with 21 bases between them. CDR3 amino acids: CASSPSGTRIPNTGELFF. Here the CDR3 DNA reads TGTGCCAGCAGCCCGTCCGGGACACGCATTCCTAACACCGGGGAGCTGTTTTTT.

V usage is TRBV28 and J usage is TRBJ1-2; 8 positions match TRBD1. Per the germline V gene, CDR1 is MDHEN and CDR2 is SYDVKM. CDR3 length: 13 residues. Germline trimming cut 6 bases from V and 4 bases from J; bases unmatched to any gene: 4. CDR3 DNA: TGTGCCAGCAGGGGGCAGGGGGCCTATGGCTACACCTTC. Translating gives CASRGQGAYGYTF.

V gene TRBV18 combines with J gene TRBJ2-4, with D possibly matching TRBD1 (6 bases). Trimming removed 4 bases from V and 8 bases from J, with 18 bases in between. Germline-derived CDR1 and CDR2 are KGHSH and LQKENI. The CDR3 is 15 amino acids. The CDR3 DNA reads TGTGCCAGCTCACGCAACAGGGACCTGAGGGACATTCAGTACTTC. Translated, it gives CASSRNRDLRDIQYF.

This clone was detected once. The genes are TRBV12-3 or TRBV12-4 and TRBJ1-2; 7 bases line up with TRBD1. With V trimmed by 3 bases and J by 3 bases, 1 base remained unmatched. The CDR3 is made up of 13 amino acids. In nucleotides, the CDR3 is TGTGCCAGCAGTTTCCAGGGGGACTATGGCTACACCTTC. The encoded protein is CASSFQGDYGYTF.

The chain's CDR3 is CASSYSSGAGGYTF. For the CDR3, the DNA is TGTGCCAGCAGTTACTCGTCAGGGGCGGGCGGCTACACCTTC. The chain links TRBV6-6 to TRBJ1-2; the D gene is possibly TRBD1 (6 bases). Germline V lookup: CDR1 MNHNY, CDR2 SVGAGI (reference sequence). This CDR3 contains 14 residues. V lost 0 bases to trimming and J lost 8 bases, with 13 bases between them.

The chain uses TRBV28 and TRBJ1-1; no firm D call. CDR3 size: 11 residues. The V gene's germline CDR1 is MDHEN and CDR2 SYDVKM. The V and J ends lost 8 bases and 1 base respectively, with 5 bases between them. The CDR3, as DNA: TGTGCCAGCCTTAGGAACACTGAAGCTTTCTTT. Its protein product is CASLRNTEAFF.

This sequence joins TRBV5-6 and TRBJ1-6; D is ambiguous. CDR1 SGHDT and CDR2 YYEEEE come from the germline V gene. The CDR3 length is 15 residues. Trimming shortened V by 4 bases and J by 6 bases, and 14 bases separated the two germline ends. The CDR3 DNA reads TGTGCCAGCAGCCAAGACCCAGAGGGTAATTCACCCCTCCACTTT. It translates to CASSQDPEGNSPLHF.

The rearrangement joins TRBV6-1 to TRBJ1-2, with 9 bases fitting TRBD1. Germline V gene sequence: CDR1 MNHNS, CDR2 SASEGT. Trimming took 1 base from V and 8 from J; bases not matched to a gene: 11. The CDR3 loop spans 16 amino acids. CDR3: CASSEGYGTGIGGYTF. Written as DNA, the CDR3 is TGTGCCAGCAGTGAAGGTTACGGGACAGGGATCGGAGGCTACACCTTC.

This clone was detected once. The chain uses TRBV23-1 and TRBJ2-5, with D possibly TRBD1 on 8 matching bases. TRBV23-1 is reported as an ORF; its role is uncertain. This CDR3 contains 16 residues. V was clipped by 10 bases and J by 5 bases, with 26 bases between them. The CDR3 sequence: CAIPRQGQGGGETQYF. The CDR3 DNA sequence: TGCGCCATTCCCCGACAGGGGCAAGGGGGGGGCGAGACCCAGTACTTC.

The V and J genes are TRBV7-9 and TRBJ2-2, with D possibly TRBD2 on 6 matching bases. The CDR3 runs 15 residues. Trimming stripped 8 bases from V and 5 bases from J, with 18 bases between. Germline loops: CDR1 SEHNR, CDR2 FQNEAQ (reference sequence). CDR3 sequence: CASSPSGVRTGELFF. As DNA, the CDR3 is TGTGCCAGCTCCCCATCGGGAGTGCGAACCGGGGAGCTGTTTTTT.

The chain recombines TRBV29-1 with TRBJ1-2; no firm D call. CDR1 is SQVTM and CDR2 is ANQGSEA in the germline V gene. Trimming pared 2 bases from V and 0 bases from J, leaving 7 bases between. The CDR3 totals 13 residues. Here the CDR3 reads CSVEPEANYGYTF. The CDR3 region has the DNA TGCAGCGTTGAACCAGAAGCTAACTATGGCTACACCTTC.

This chain connects TRBV30 to TRBJ2-1, with 7 bases fitting TRBD1. J gave up 8 bases and V 4 bases, and 11 bases lay outside the gene matches. The V gene's germline CDR1 is GTSNPN and CDR2 SVGIG (reference sequence). The CDR3 is 14 residues long. CDR3 bases: TGTGCCTGGACAGTCTCCGGGACAGTTTATGAGCAGTTCTTC. Its translation: CAWTVSGTVYEQFF.

There are a few counts of this clone. The chain couples TRBV28 to TRBJ2-7; TRBD1 matches at 9 bases. The CDR3 is made up of 15 amino acids. CDR1 and CDR2 (germline): MDHEN, SYDVKM. The V segment lost 4 bases and the J segment 1 base; nucleotides outside the gene matches: 5. CDR3 sequence: CASSSEQGASYEQYF. The CDR3 coding sequence is TGTGCCAGCAGTTCGGAACAGGGGGCATCCTACGAGCAGTACTTC.

This clone has a single count. V and J are TRBV5-1 and TRBJ1-1; D remains ambiguous. CDR3 size: 13 residues. V gave up 2 bases and J gave up 1 base, with 6 bases separating them. The V gene's germline CDR1 is SGHRS and CDR2 YFSETQ. DNA of the CDR3: TGCGCCAGCAGCTTAATACAGAACACTGAAGCTTTCTTT. Its protein is CASSLIQNTEAFF. Based on the CDR3 plus reference TRBV5-1 and TRBJ1-1, the full variable domain is KAGVTQTPRYLIKTRGQQVTLSCSPISGHRSVSWYQQTPGQGLQFLFEYFSETQRNKGNFPGRFSGRQFSNSRSEMNVSTLELGDSALYLCASSLIQNTEAFFGQGTRLTVV.

The chain joins TRBV13 to TRBJ2-7, with 7 bases lining up with TRBD1. The CDR3 sequence is 15 residues long. Germline trimming cut 5 bases from V and 2 bases from J; bases unmatched to any gene: 9. Germline CDR1 PRHDT, CDR2 FYEKMQ (reference sequence). CDR3: CASSLDPGGPYEQYF. CDR3 nucleotides: TGTGCCAGCAGCCTAGACCCAGGGGGTCCCTACGAGCAGTACTTC.

The chain is built from TRBV4-3 and TRBJ2-3; TRBD2 might be the D (6 bases). Per germline, CDR1 LGHNA and CDR2 YSLEER. With 0 bases removed from V and 4 bases from J, the gap between germline ends came to 11 bases. This CDR3 comprises 15 residues. CDR3 sequence reads: CASSQETWGADTQYF. CDR3 DNA: TGCGCCAGCAGCCAAGAGACGTGGGGGGCAGATACGCAGTATTTT.

The CDR3 spells CASSPDRYSPLHF. The CDR3 DNA is TGCGCCAGCAGTCCGGACAGGTATTCACCCCTCCACTTT. The V and J genes are TRBV4-1 and TRBJ1-6; the match to TRBD1 covers 7 bases. CDR3 length: 13 amino acids. Per germline, CDR1 MGHRA and CDR2 YSYEKL. V lost 6 bases and J lost 8; bases outside the gene matches: 4.

The rearrangement links TRBV18 to TRBJ2-7, with no clear D. CDR1 is KGHSH and CDR2 is LQKENI in the germline V gene. Trimming left V 3 bases short and J 4 bases short, with 4 bases between. The CDR3 is made up of 11 amino acids. CDR3 region: CASSPGYEQYF. CDR3 nucleotide sequence: TGTGCCAGCTCACCCGGGTACGAGCAGTACTTC. Complete variable domain (other parts from reference TRBV18 and TRBJ2-7): NAGVMQNPRHLVRRRGQEARLRCSPMKGHSHVYWYRQLPEEGLKFMVYLQKENIIDESGMPKERFSAEFPKEGPSILRIQQVVRGDSAAYFCASSPGYEQYFGPGTRLTVT.

The chain recombines TRBV7-2 with TRBJ2-7; 8 bases are shared with TRBD1. The germline CDR1 and CDR2 sequences are SGHTA and FQGNSA. J lost 4 bases, V lost 11 bases, and 7 bases had no gene match. This CDR3 is built from 12 residues. As DNA, the CDR3 is TGTGCCGTCCGGGACAGGTCTTACGAGCAGTACTTC. Its protein is CAVRDRSYEQYF.

This clone was counted once. The chain recombines TRBV10-3 with TRBJ1-6; weak D call: TRBD1 (5 bases). CDR3 length equals 15 residues. V was clipped by 3 bases and J by 6 bases, with 12 bases between them. CDR1 and CDR2 (germline): ENHRY, SYGVKD. As DNA, the CDR3 is TGTGCCATCAGTGAAGGGGAAGTTGGTAATTCACCCCTCCACTTT. Amino acid sequence: CAISEGEVGNSPLHF.

The chain joins TRBV25-1 to TRBJ1-1; perhaps TRBD1 as D (5 bases). Trimming stripped 8 bases from V and 0 bases from J, with 7 bases between. The CDR3 sequence is 12 residues long. Germline V gives CDR1 MGHDK, CDR2 SYGVNS. This chain's CDR3 is CASGQLNTEAFF. The CDR3 DNA is TGTGCCAGCGGACAATTGAACACTGAAGCTTTCTTT.